This passage covers 5 T cell receptor beta chains from one sample sequenced in a study of T cell responses to AZD1222 COVID-19 vaccine. TCRdb's copy holds only in-frame clones and misses some; the assay was immunoSEQ multiplex PCR. The sample contains fewer than 100,000 clones, roughly 89% of which appear only once. The input for sequencing was peripheral blood, taken on day 0 of AZD1222 vaccination. All receptors come from an adult in good health.

The rearrangement uses TRBV25-1 and TRBJ1-1, with a weak D call TRBD1 (5 bases). Germline V CDR1 and CDR2: MGHDK, SYGVNS. The CDR3 extends over 14 amino acids. Trimming removed 5 bases at V and 2 bases at J, with 12 bases between. The CDR3 sequence is CASSQGLLNTEAFF. CDR3 in DNA: TGTGCCAGCAGTCAGGGACTGCTAAACACTGAAGCTTTCTTT. Full variable domain (remainder filled in from reference TRBV25-1 and TRBJ1-1): EADIYQTPRYLVIGTGKKITLECSQTMGHDKMYWYQQDPGMELHLIHYSYGVNSTEKGDLSSESTVSRIRTEHFPLTLESARPSHTSQYLCASSQGLLNTEAFFGQGTRLTVV.

The V and J genes are TRBV3-1 (or the pseudogene TRBV3-2) and TRBJ2-2, with 10 bases matching TRBD2. Germline CDR1 reads LGHDT; CDR2 reads YNNKEL (reference sequence). The CDR3 loop spans 14 amino acids. J lost 7 bases, V lost 4 bases, and 3 bases had no gene match. The CDR3 reads CASSPAGGSGELFF. CDR3 in DNA: TGTGCCAGCAGCCCAGCGGGGGGGAGCGGGGAGCTGTTTTTT.

This chain connects TRBV5-1 to TRBJ1-2; no reliable D call. The CDR3 has 14 amino acids. Deletions cut 0 bases from V and 8 bases from J, with 14 bases between. Germline CDR1 and CDR2: SGHRS and YFSETQ. CDR3: CASSLDSLRGGYTF. DNA for the CDR3: TGCGCCAGCAGCTTGGACAGCCTTCGGGGAGGCTACACCTTC.

This clone was observed a single time. V usage is TRBV30 and J usage is TRBJ2-5; D is ambiguous. CDR1 and CDR2 from the germline V gene are GTSNPN and SVGIG (reference sequence). The CDR3 has 13 amino acids. V shed 1 base and J shed 5 bases, with 11 bases lying between them. The CDR3 DNA sequence: TGTGCCTGGAGTGACGTGGCGCCGGAGACCCAGTACTTC. This translates into CAWSDVAPETQYF.

This rearrangement joins TRBV29-1 to TRBJ1-1; a weak D match, TRBD1 (6 bases). Per germline, CDR1 SQVTM and CDR2 ANQGSEA. The CDR3 runs 13 residues. V was cut by 2 bases and J by 2 bases, with 9 bases left in between. CDR3: CSVEPRGNTEAFF. CDR3 in DNA: TGCAGCGTTGAACCCAGGGGAAACACTGAAGCTTTCTTT.